The clone carrying this T cell receptor (beta chain) appeared many times. The sample belongs to a study of T-cell reconstitution after alpha-beta-depleted transplantation in children. This sample's TCRbeta library carried unique molecular identifier barcodes. MiXCR, applied by TCRdb to the PCR reads, yields one record per CDR3 protein. The top ten hold under 35% of the sample, which has 400,000 to 450,000 distinct CDR3 sequences, roughly 44% seen once. The input for sequencing was PBMCs, taken before TCRalphabeta/CD19-depleted stem cell transplant. The clonotype comes from a girl aged 2-9 years with aplastic anemia, due to receive a stem cell transplant.

The CDR3: CASSLAGATYNEQFF. CDR3 sequence (DNA): TGTGCCAGCAGCCTAGCGGGAGCCACCTACAATGAGCAGTTCTTC. The rearrangement links TRBV6-1 to TRBJ2-1; 10 nucleotides align to TRBD2. Germline loops: CDR1 MNHNS, CDR2 SASEGT. The ends lost 6 bases at V and 2 bases at J; junction bases unmatched: 4. The CDR3 runs 15 residues.